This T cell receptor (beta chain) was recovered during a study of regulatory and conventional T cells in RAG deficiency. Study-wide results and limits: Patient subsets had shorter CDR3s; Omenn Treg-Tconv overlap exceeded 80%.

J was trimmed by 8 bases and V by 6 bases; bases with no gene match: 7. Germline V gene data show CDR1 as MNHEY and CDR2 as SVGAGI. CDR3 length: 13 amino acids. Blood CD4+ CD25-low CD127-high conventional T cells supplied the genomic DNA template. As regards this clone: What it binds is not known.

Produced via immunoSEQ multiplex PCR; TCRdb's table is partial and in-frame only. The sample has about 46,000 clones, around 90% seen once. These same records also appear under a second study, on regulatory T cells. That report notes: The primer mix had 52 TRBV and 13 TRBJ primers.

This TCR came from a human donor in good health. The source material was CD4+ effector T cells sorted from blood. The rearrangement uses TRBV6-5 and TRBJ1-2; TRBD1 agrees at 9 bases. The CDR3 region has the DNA TGTGCCAGCAGCCGGGACAGGGCTTACGGCTACACCTTC. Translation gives CASSRDRAYGYTF.